Following are 8 T cell receptor beta chains from one sample sequenced in a study of T cell changes during pregnancy in multiple sclerosis. Here immunoSEQ multiplex PCR was the method, and the copy in TCRdb shows in-frame clones only, minus some. The repertoire holds some 93,000 clones, with 91% as singletons. Sample: peripheral blood, taken after pregnancy. The receptor source for this set is a female donor in good health, enrolled as a control in a pregnancy study.

This clone is a singleton in its sample. V is TRBV7-8 and J is TRBJ2-2; D possibly corresponds to TRBD1 (6 bases). V lost 4 bases and J lost 8, with 11 bases in between. Germline CDR1 and CDR2: SGHVS and FQNEAQ. The CDR3 is made up of 13 amino acids. The CDR3 nucleotides are TGTGCCAGCAGCTCATACAGGGAAGGGGAGCTGTTTTTT. Translation gives CASSSYREGELFF.

V gene TRBV7-2 combines with J gene TRBJ1-3; 7 bases are a match to TRBD1. Trimming at V came to 5 bases and at J to 3 bases, leaving 7 bases not matched to a gene. The V gene's germline CDR1 is SGHTA and CDR2 FQGNSA. The CDR3 extends over 15 amino acids. CDR3 in DNA: TGTGCCAGCAGCGCCCAGGGGGGAGGTGGAAACACCATATATTTT. Translating it yields CASSAQGGGGNTIYF.

The rearrangement uses TRBV4-2 and TRBJ2-3, with TRBD1 matching over 9 bases. The germline V gene has CDR1 LGHNA and CDR2 YNFKEQ. J gave up 2 bases and V 4 bases, and 10 bases lay outside the gene matches. The CDR3 has 17 residues. The CDR3 nucleotides read TGTGCCAGCAGCCCCCGCGCGGGACAGGGTGTCACAGATACGCAGTATTTT. It yields the protein CASSPRAGQGVTDTQYF.

This rearrangement joins TRBV6-6 to TRBJ2-5; no reliable D call. CDR3 length equals 12 residues. Germline V gene sequence: CDR1 MNHNY, CDR2 SVGAGI (reference sequence). V lost 2 bases, J lost 3 bases, and 4 bases lay in between. The CDR3, as DNA: TGTGCCAGCAGTTACCTTAAAGAGACCCAGTACTTC. The encoded protein is CASSYLKETQYF.

The chain employs TRBV5-1 and TRBJ2-3; no clear D gene. There are 14 residues in the CDR3. Between the trimmed V and J ends, which lost 1 base and 6 bases, there was a span of 12 bases. Germline V gives CDR1 SGHRS, CDR2 YFSETQ. Here the CDR3 reads CASSLSGGRDTQYF. The CDR3 nucleotides are TGCGCCAGCAGCTTGAGTGGCGGCCGGGATACGCAGTATTTT. Looking up the rest from reference TRBV5-1 and TRBJ2-3 gives the full variable domain: KAGVTQTPRYLIKTRGQQVTLSCSPISGHRSVSWYQQTPGQGLQFLFEYFSETQRNKGNFPGRFSGRQFSNSRSEMNVSTLELGDSALYLCASSLSGGRDTQYFGPGTRLTVL.

This clone was seen a handful of times. The genes are TRBV30 and TRBJ2-6; 11 bases align to TRBD1. After removal of 2 bases from V and 3 bases from J, the junction contained 6 bases not matched to a gene. In germline, CDR1 is GTSNPN, CDR2 SVGIG (reference sequence). There are 17 residues in the CDR3. The DNA of the CDR3 is TGTGCCTGGAGTCCCGGACAGGGGGCTAATGGGGCCAACGTCCTGACTTTC. It encodes CAWSPGQGANGANVLTF.

The chain carries TRBV7-2 and TRBJ2-7, with TRBD2 as a possible D gene (5 bases). This CDR3 contains 14 residues. The V end was cut by 5 bases, the J end by 3 bases, with 14 bases between. The V gene's germline CDR1 is SGHTA and CDR2 FQGNSA. CDR3 in amino acids: CASSRPGGHYEQYF. The CDR3 DNA sequence: TGTGCCAGCAGCCGACCCGGCGGGCACTACGAGCAGTACTTC. Full variable domain (rest looked up from reference TRBV7-2 and TRBJ2-7): GAGVSQSPSNKVTEKGKDVELRCDPISGHTALYWYRQSLGQGLEFLIYFQGNSAPDKSGLPSDRFSAERTGGSVSTLTIQRTQQEDSAVYLCASSRPGGHYEQYFGPGTRLTVT.

The chain joins TRBV4-3 to TRBJ2-7, with 9 bases aligning to TRBD1. There are 15 residues in the CDR3. CDR1 is LGHNA, CDR2 YSLEER, per germline. Trimming removed 1 base from V and 5 bases from J; junction bases left unmatched: 6. The CDR3 DNA reads as TGCGCCAGCAGCCAAGGGGGACAGGGAAGCAACGAGCAGTACTTC. Translating gives CASSQGGQGSNEQYF.